The next 26 T cell receptor beta chains were all read from a single sample in a study of cytomegalovirus exposure and HLA in healthy donors. It was with 60 Vbeta and 13 Jbeta primers that the PCR ran. The protocol was immunoSEQ multiplex PCR, while the TCRdb copy is restricted to in-frame clones and leaves out a portion. The sample has some 150,000 clones, 87% seen once; the top ten hold more than 0.7%. The sequencing input was PBMCs. All receptors derive from a woman aged 25 to 39 in good health and CMV-seronegative.

This sequence joins TRBV28 and TRBJ1-6, with unresolved D. V was shortened by 5 bases and J by 5 bases, with 13 bases between the two germline ends. Germline assignment: CDR1 MDHEN and CDR2 SYDVKM. The CDR3 loop spans 15 amino acids. The CDR3 DNA reads as TGTGCCAGCAGTACCCCGACTCTCAATAATTCACCCCTCCACTTT. This encodes CASSTPTLNNSPLHF.

The chain couples TRBV10-2 to TRBJ1-2; the match to TRBD1 covers 8 bases. This CDR3 contains 14 residues. The germline V gene encodes CDR1 WSHSY and CDR2 SAAADI. V shed 5 bases, J shed 8 bases, and the junction held 10 bases outside the gene matches. The CDR3 loop reads CASSLLQGAGGYTF. CDR3 bases: TGCGCCAGCAGTCTACTTCAGGGGGCTGGCGGCTACACCTTC.

This chain uses TRBV7-6 with TRBJ1-1, with 10 bases lining up with TRBD1. The trim removed 5 bases at V and 5 bases at J, leaving 5 bases unmatched. This CDR3 is 14 amino acids long. Germline V lookup: CDR1 SGHVS, CDR2 FNYEAQ. The chain's CDR3 is CASSHRTGGTEAFF. Here the CDR3 DNA reads TGTGCCAGCAGCCATCGGACAGGGGGGACTGAAGCTTTCTTT.

The chain employs TRBV6-5 and TRBJ2-7; D not resolved. V was trimmed by 6 bases and J by 6 bases, leaving 9 bases between them. The CDR3 extends over 11 amino acids. Germline CDR1 is MNHEY and CDR2 is SVGAGI. CDR3 region: CASSLLSEQYF. In DNA form, the CDR3 reads TGTGCCAGCAGCCTTCTCAGCGAGCAGTACTTC.

The chain combines TRBV19 with TRBJ1-5; D gene ambiguous. Trimming stripped 1 base from V and 3 bases from J, with 13 bases between. The CDR3 sequence is 16 residues long. Germline lookup yields CDR1 LNHDA and CDR2 SQIVND (reference sequence). In nucleotides, the CDR3 is TGTGCCAGTAGTATAGGGCGGGGAATGGACAATCAGCCCCAGCATTTT. Its protein is CASSIGRGMDNQPQHF.

As to this clone: At one boundary the junction diverges from the germline segment, which might be a read error. The J gene is TRBJ2-3, the V gene TRBV7-2; D is perhaps TRBD1 (8 bases). This CDR3 is built from 13 residues. The germline gives CDR1 SGHTA, CDR2 FQGNSA. The DNA of the CDR3 is TGTGCCAGCAGCTTGTCATCACAGGGGGGGAAGGATTTT. Its protein product is CASSLSSQGGKDF.

The V call is TRBV7-3, the J call TRBJ2-2, with 9 positions matching TRBD1. J was trimmed by 2 bases and V by 5 bases; bases with no gene match: 6. The CDR3 has 16 amino acids. The germline gives CDR1 SGHTA, CDR2 FQGTGA. In nucleotides, the CDR3 is TGTGCCAGCAGCCCAAACAGGGGGCTAAACACCGGGGAGCTGTTTTTT. Protein sequence: CASSPNRGLNTGELFF.

The CDR3 region is CASRGQGPAPGYTF. The CDR3 coding sequence is TGTGCCAGCAGGGGACAGGGACCGGCCCCCGGCTACACCTTC. J is TRBJ1-2 and V is TRBV2, with 9 nucleotides matching TRBD1. J lost 8 bases, V lost 6 bases, and 10 bases had no gene match. Germline V CDR1 and CDR2: SNHLY, FYNNEI. This CDR3 is 14 amino acids long.

The rearrangement uses TRBV28 and TRBJ2-5; 8 nucleotides align to TRBD2. The CDR3 totals 14 residues. The J segment lost 4 bases and the V segment lost 5 bases, leaving 6 bases of the junction unmatched. Looked up from germline, CDR1 is MDHEN and CDR2 is SYDVKM. DNA of the CDR3: TGTGCCAGCAGTCCCCAGCGGGGGCGAGAGACCCAGTACTTC. Its translation is CASSPQRGRETQYF.

This sequence joins TRBV6-5 and TRBJ1-1, with D tentatively TRBD1 (6 bases). CDR1 is MNHEY and CDR2 is SVGAGI in the germline V gene. The ends were cut back, 6 bases at V and 7 bases at J, with 18 bases in the middle. The CDR3 sequence is 14 residues long. CDR3: CASSDRTVNDEAFF. The CDR3, as DNA: TGTGCCAGCAGCGATCGGACAGTCAATGATGAAGCTTTCTTT.

V and J are TRBV5-4 and TRBJ2-7; 7 positions agree with TRBD1. Germline V CDR1 and CDR2: SGHNT, YYREEE (reference sequence). Trimming cost V 5 bases and J 5 bases; bases outside gene matches: 4. The length of the CDR3 is 12 residues. CDR3 in DNA: TGTGCCAGCAGTTCCGGGACAGACGAGCAGTACTTC. As protein: CASSSGTDEQYF.

A single count supports this clone. The genes are TRBV19 and TRBJ1-1; tentatively, D is TRBD1 (6 bases). V was pared by 0 bases and J by 1 base, with 12 bases between. CDR1 is LNHDA, CDR2 SQIVND, per germline (reference sequence). The CDR3 loop spans 16 amino acids. The CDR3 DNA is TGTGCCAGTAGTATAGATCCCGTAGGGGGGAACACTGAAGCTTTCTTT. It is translated as CASSIDPVGGNTEAFF.

This rearrangement joins TRBV7-8 to TRBJ2-7, with 8 bases matching TRBD1. The germline V gene encodes CDR1 SGHVS and CDR2 FQNEAQ. This CDR3 has 16 residues. V shed 3 bases, J shed 5 bases, and the junction held 12 bases outside the gene matches. The chain's CDR3 is CASSLGGQGRSDEQYF. CDR3 nucleotides: TGTGCCAGCAGCTTGGGAGGACAGGGAAGGAGTGACGAGCAGTACTTC.

J is TRBJ1-1 and V is TRBV27, with 7 nucleotides matching TRBD1. Looked up from germline, CDR1 is MNHEY and CDR2 is SMNVEV (reference sequence). V dropped 7 bases and J dropped 4; count of bases not matched to a gene: 9. CDR3 length equals 14 residues. In DNA, the CDR3 is TGTGCCAGCACCCCGACAGGGAAGGTCACTGAAGCTTTCTTT. Translated, it gives CASTPTGKVTEAFF.

V and J are TRBV6-5 and TRBJ1-2, with 8 bases lining up with TRBD1. Germline lookup yields CDR1 MNHEY and CDR2 SVGAGI. The CDR3 is made up of 15 amino acids. J was trimmed by 10 bases and V by 0 bases; bases with no gene match: 10. CDR3 region: CASSYSTRGQGSYTF. The CDR3 DNA reads as TGTGCCAGCAGTTACTCGACCAGGGGGCAGGGGTCCTACACCTTC.

This chain links TRBV6-1 with TRBJ2-2; the D gene is possibly TRBD1 (6 bases). Germline V lookup: CDR1 MNHNS, CDR2 SASEGT. The CDR3 spans 18 residues. The V gene lost 4 bases and the J gene lost 5 bases, with 23 bases spanning the gap. The CDR3 coding sequence is TGTGCCAGCAGTGGGGGGCGACACCCTCTGAGTGGTACCGGGGAGCTGTTTTTT. It encodes CASSGGRHPLSGTGELFF.

V and J are TRBV12-2 and TRBJ1-5. TRBV12-2 is designated a pseudogene. This CDR3 has 16 amino acids. CDR3 sequence reads: CASRLREDWGNQPQHF. The CDR3 DNA reads as TGTGCAAGTCGCTTACGGGAAGATTGGGGCAATCAGCCCCAGCATTTT.

V usage is TRBV6-5 and J usage is TRBJ2-5, with D unclear. The J call may be mistaken, given a closer DNA end match to TRBJ2-7. Germline V gene data show CDR1 as MNHEY and CDR2 as SVGAGI. The CDR3 loop spans 14 amino acids. The CDR3 protein is CASSLGPQTYEQYF. CDR3 in DNA: TGTGCCAGCAGTTTAGGTCCACAGACCTACGAGCAGTACTTC.

The gene calls are TRBV20-1 and TRBJ1-4, with no clear D. CDR3 length: 11 residues. In germline, CDR1 is DFQATT, CDR2 SNEGSKA (reference sequence). Deletions cut 3 bases from V and 11 bases from J, with 10 bases between. DNA of the CDR3: TGCAGTGCTAGCCCGAGGCAGAAACTGTTTTTT. Its translation: CSASPRQKLFF.

The chain uses TRBV19 and TRBJ1-1; D might be TRBD1 (6 bases). This CDR3 region has 14 residues. V lost 10 bases to trimming and J lost 6 bases, with 21 bases between them. Germline assignment: CDR1 LNHDA and CDR2 SQIVND (reference sequence). CDR3 bases: TGTGCCACGGCCGGGGGGCCCCTAGGGGCTGAAGCTTTCTTT. Encoded protein: CATAGGPLGAEAFF.

The chain has TRBV4-1 and TRBJ2-1, with 13 bases that match TRBD2. The germline gives CDR1 MGHRA, CDR2 YSYEKL. The CDR3 runs to 16 residues. The trim removed 3 bases at V and 9 bases at J, leaving 8 bases unmatched. The CDR3 spells CASSHPGTSGVGEQFF. The CDR3 bases are TGCGCCAGCAGCCACCCAGGGACTAGCGGGGTAGGTGAGCAGTTCTTC.

J is TRBJ2-5 and V is TRBV7-3, with TRBD2 matching 7 bases. Germline V lookup: CDR1 SGHTA, CDR2 FQGTGA. The CDR3 has 14 amino acids. V lost 0 bases to trimming and J lost 5 bases; unmatched junction nucleotides: 3. The CDR3 here is CASSLTGGSETQYF. The CDR3 DNA follows: TGTGCCAGCAGCTTAACGGGAGGGAGTGAGACCCAGTACTTC.

In its sample, this clone was seen once. The chain links TRBV2 to TRBJ2-7, with D possibly being TRBD1 (6 bases). Germline assignment: CDR1 SNHLY and CDR2 FYNNEI. There are 15 residues in the CDR3. The V and J ends lost 6 bases and 5 bases respectively, with 20 bases between them. CDR3 residues: CASRATTGLGNEQYF. CDR3 coding DNA: TGTGCCAGCAGAGCTACGACAGGCCTGGGAAACGAGCAGTACTTC.

The rearrangement links TRBV4-2 to TRBJ2-1, with D tentatively TRBD2 (5 bases). V shed 0 bases and J shed 10 bases, with 13 bases lying between them. Germline lookup yields CDR1 LGHNA and CDR2 YNFKEQ. The CDR3 contains 14 residues. The CDR3 bases are TGTGCCAGCAGCCAAGAAATGAACGGAGGCGAGCAGTTCTTC. This translates into CASSQEMNGGEQFF.

The chain links TRBV5-1 to TRBJ2-1; TRBD2 agrees at 13 bases. The ends lost 5 bases at V and 8 bases at J; junction bases unmatched: 7. The CDR3 length is 15 residues. Germline V gene data show CDR1 as SGHRS and CDR2 as YFSETQ. CDR3 nucleotide sequence: TGCGCCAGCAGTTCGGGACTAGCGGGAAGGGATGAGCAGTTCTTC. Translating gives CASSSGLAGRDEQFF.

The rearrangement uses TRBV4-1 and TRBJ2-3; 7 positions agree with TRBD2. From germline, CDR1 is MGHRA and CDR2 YSYEKL. This CDR3 has 16 amino acids. The ends lost 4 bases at V and 3 bases at J; junction bases unmatched: 10. The CDR3 region has the DNA TGCGCCAGCAGCCCCCTCCGGGACTACGAAACAGATACGCAGTATTTT. Translated: CASSPLRDYETDTQYF.